A selection of T cell receptor beta chains follows, all from one sample in a study of T cell responses to AZD1222 COVID-19 vaccine. Measured with immunoSEQ multiplex PCR; TCRdb has only the in-frame clones, and not every one. The sample carries tens of thousands of clones, 80% recorded once. Sequenced here: peripheral blood, sampled on day 0 of AZD1222 vaccination. The receptors originated from an adult in good health. The CDR3 runs from the conserved cysteine through the conserved F or W. A D gene is named only where the DNA matches it firmly. Clone sizes are given selectively: once, few, many, or a class where the clone is expanded.

j_gene: TRBJ2-1; abundance: NA; d_gene: TRBD2; v_gene: TRBV28; CDR3nt: TGTGCCAGCAGCTCGTCCGGGACTAGCGGGGGGGTAGCTAATGAGCAGTTCTTC; CDR3aa: CASSSSGTSGGVANEQFF
j_gene: TRBJ1-1; abundance: few; d_gene: TRBD1; v_gene: TRBV7-9; CDR3nt: TGTGCCAGCAGCCACGGACAGGGCACTGAAGCTTTCTTT; CDR3aa: CASSHGQGTEAFF
j_gene: TRBJ2-1; abundance: NA; d_gene: NA; v_gene: TRBV27; CDR3nt: TGTGCCAGCAGTTTAGGAGGAGGATACAATGAGCAGTTCTTC; CDR3aa: CASSLGGGYNEQFF
j_gene: TRBJ1-1; abundance: NA; d_gene: TRBD1; v_gene: TRBV28; CDR3nt: TGTGCCAGCAGCCGTACAGGGGACAACACTGAAGCTTTCTTT; CDR3aa: CASSRTGDNTEAFF
j_gene: TRBJ2-3; abundance: NA; d_gene: TRBD1; v_gene: TRBV5-6; CDR3nt: TGTGCCAGCAGCTTCGGGACAGGGCCAACAGATACGCAGTATTTT; CDR3aa: CASSFGTGPTDTQYF
j_gene: TRBJ1-6; abundance: NA; d_gene: TRBD1; v_gene: TRBV28; CDR3nt: TGTGCCACTACGACAGGGAAGAATTCACCCCTCCACTTT; CDR3aa: CATTTGKNSPLHF
j_gene: TRBJ2-1; abundance: NA; d_gene: NA; v_gene: TRBV18; CDR3nt: TGTGCCAGCTCACCACGGAAGGACAGTACCTACAATGAGCAGTTCTTC; CDR3aa: CASSPRKDSTYNEQFF
j_gene: TRBJ2-1; abundance: NA; d_gene: NA; v_gene: TRBV24-1; CDR3nt: TGTGCCACCAGTGATTTTGGGGTAGTAAATGAGCAGTTCTTC; CDR3aa: CATSDFGVVNEQFF
j_gene: TRBJ2-3; abundance: NA; d_gene: TRBD2; v_gene: TRBV13; CDR3nt: TGTGCCAGCAGCTTAGATGATCAGCGGGGGGCGGATACGCAGTATTTT; CDR3aa: CASSLDDQRGADTQYF
j_gene: TRBJ2-5; abundance: NA; d_gene: NA; v_gene: TRBV30; CDR3nt: TGTGCCTGGAGTGTAAGGGGGGGAGAGACCCAGTACTTC; CDR3aa: CAWSVRGGETQYF